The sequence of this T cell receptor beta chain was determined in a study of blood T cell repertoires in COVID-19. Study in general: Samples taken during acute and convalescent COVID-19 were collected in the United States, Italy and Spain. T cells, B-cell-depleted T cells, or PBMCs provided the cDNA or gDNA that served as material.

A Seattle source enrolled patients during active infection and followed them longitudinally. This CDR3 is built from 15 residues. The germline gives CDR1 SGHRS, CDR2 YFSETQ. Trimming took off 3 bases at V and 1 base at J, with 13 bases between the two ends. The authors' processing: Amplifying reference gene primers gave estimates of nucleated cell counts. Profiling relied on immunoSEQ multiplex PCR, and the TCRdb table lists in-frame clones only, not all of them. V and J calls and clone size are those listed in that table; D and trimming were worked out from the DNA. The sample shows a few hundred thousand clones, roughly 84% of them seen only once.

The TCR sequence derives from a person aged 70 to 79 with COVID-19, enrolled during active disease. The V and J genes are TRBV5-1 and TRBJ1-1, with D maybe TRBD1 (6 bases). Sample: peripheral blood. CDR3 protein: CASSSTGRENTEAFF. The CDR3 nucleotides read TGCGCCAGCAGCTCCACAGGGAGGGAGAACACTGAAGCTTTCTTT.